The next 24 T cell receptor beta chains were all read from a single sample in a study of blood T cell repertoires in COVID-19. Using immunoSEQ multiplex PCR, the repertoire was profiled, and TCRdb retains in-frame clones only, with some absent. The profile covers about 180,000 clones, with around nine tenths appearing a single time and roughly an eighth taken by the ten largest. Sequenced: peripheral blood. The source is a woman between 65 and 79 years old with COVID-19, enrolled during active disease.

The rearrangement joins TRBV19 to TRBJ2-3; 15 nucleotides match TRBD2. The ends lost 6 bases at V and 1 base at J; junction bases unmatched: 14. This CDR3 has 20 amino acids. Germline CDR1 LNHDA, CDR2 SQIVND (reference sequence). The CDR3 here is CASSRGLAGGYTLRTDTQYF. DNA for the CDR3: TGTGCCAGTAGCCGAGGACTAGCGGGAGGGTACACTCTGCGCACAGATACGCAGTATTTT.

The J gene is TRBJ2-1, the V gene TRBV5-1; 9 positions match TRBD1. This CDR3 region has 15 residues. Per germline, CDR1 SGHRS and CDR2 YFSETQ. J lost 8 bases, V lost 2 bases, and 8 bases had no gene match. CDR3 residues: CASSFLQGAMDEQFF. The DNA for the CDR3 is TGCGCCAGCAGCTTCTTACAGGGGGCGATGGATGAGCAGTTCTTC.

About this clone: One end of the junction does not line up with germline, which may come from a read error. The rearrangement joins TRBV7-7 to TRBJ2-1, with TRBD2 matching over 9 bases. Germline CDR1 and CDR2: SSHAT and FNYEAQ (reference sequence). The CDR3 runs to 16 residues. The CDR3 DNA follows: TGTGCTAGCAGCTTAGCGGGGGTAGCGGGAGACAATGAGCAGTTCTTC. It is translated as CASSLAGVAGDNEQFF.

The genes are TRBV7-8 and TRBJ2-3, with 13 nucleotides matching TRBD2. There are 16 residues in the CDR3. Germline V gives CDR1 SGHVS, CDR2 FQNEAQ. V was clipped by 5 bases and J by 1 base; unmatched bases: 3. The CDR3 DNA reads as TGTGCCAGCAGCAGGACTAGCGGGGGACGCACAGATACGCAGTATTTT. Translated: CASSRTSGGRTDTQYF.

This clone was counted only a few times. The rearrangement uses TRBV19 and TRBJ1-5, with TRBD1 matching over 7 bases. Germline V gives CDR1 LNHDA, CDR2 SQIVND (reference sequence). This CDR3 contains 15 residues. J was trimmed by 7 bases and V by 2 bases; bases with no gene match: 8. CDR3 nucleotide sequence: TGTGCCAGTAGTATATCGGTAACAGGGGACCAGCCCCAGCATTTT. Its protein is CASSISVTGDQPQHF.

This chain links TRBV11-2 with TRBJ1-4; TRBD1 matches 8 bases. Germline V lookup: CDR1 SGHAT, CDR2 FQNNGV. The junction had 2 bases not matched to a gene; V was cut back by 3 bases and J by 5 bases. The CDR3 is 14 amino acids. In DNA, the CDR3 is TGTGCCAGCAGCTTCCAGGGGGCGAATGAAAAACTGTTTTTT. It yields the protein CASSFQGANEKLFF.

CDR3 region: CASSRTGQAGGEQYF. In DNA form, the CDR3 reads TGTGCCAGCAGCCGAACCGGACAGGCCGGTGGCGAGCAGTACTTC. The chain links TRBV9 to TRBJ2-7; 7 positions match TRBD1. Germline CDR1 SGDLS, CDR2 YYNGEE. The CDR3 contains 15 residues. V trimming: 4 bases; J trimming: 6 bases; junction bases outside the gene matches: 13.

In nucleotides, the CDR3 is TGCGCCAGCAGCTTGGCCAACACACCTGGTGCCGATACGCAGTATTTT. It is translated as CASSLANTPGADTQYF. V and J are TRBV5-1 and TRBJ2-3; no firm D call. The CDR3 extends over 16 amino acids. Trimming shortened V by 0 bases and J by 6 bases, and 17 bases separated the two germline ends. The germline V gene encodes CDR1 SGHRS and CDR2 YFSETQ.

The chain joins TRBV10-3 to TRBJ2-1; D gene uncertain. The V end was cut by 4 bases, the J end by 9 bases, with 16 bases between. The germline CDR1 and CDR2 sequences are ENHRY and SYGVKD. This CDR3 comprises 14 residues. The CDR3 DNA sequence: TGTGCCATCAGTGGTAGCCCCGGTCCAAGTGAGCAGTTCTTC. Protein product: CAISGSPGPSEQFF.

The J gene is TRBJ2-5, the V gene TRBV15; 8 nucleotides align to TRBD2. The V gene end was trimmed by 4 bases and the J gene end by 2 bases; junction bases not matched to a gene: 15. CDR1 and CDR2 (germline): LNHNV, YYDKDF (reference sequence). This CDR3 has 18 amino acids. CDR3 in DNA: TGTGCCACCAGCACCGGAGTAGCGGGACTAAAAAAACAAGAGACCCAGTACTTC. Its translation: CATSTGVAGLKKQETQYF.

The chain combines TRBV25-1 with TRBJ2-2; 9 bases agree with TRBD2. With V trimmed by 5 bases and J by 3 bases, 4 bases remained unmatched. CDR3 length equals 15 residues. Germline CDR1 is MGHDK and CDR2 is SYGVNS. The CDR3 spells CASSMSGRYTGELFF. CDR3 in DNA: TGTGCCAGCAGTATGAGCGGGAGGTACACCGGGGAGCTGTTTTTT.

The CDR3 protein is CASTIAGSTDTQYF. The CDR3 coding sequence is TGTGCCAGCACAATAGCGGGCAGCACAGATACGCAGTATTTT. The rearrangement uses TRBV3-1 (or the pseudogene TRBV3-2) and TRBJ2-3; TRBD2 aligns across 7 bases. Germline CDR1 LGHDT, CDR2 YNNKEL (reference sequence). This CDR3 comprises 14 residues. The trim removed 7 bases at V and 0 bases at J, leaving 4 bases unmatched.

This chain links TRBV27 with TRBJ2-7; 9 bases align to TRBD1. The CDR3 is made up of 14 amino acids. The V and J ends lost 7 bases and 8 bases, in that order; junction bases with no gene match: 12. Germline V CDR1 and CDR2: MNHEY, SMNVEV (reference sequence). The CDR3 protein is CASNSGTGNRQQYF. Here the CDR3 DNA reads TGTGCCAGCAATTCGGGGACAGGGAATAGGCAGCAGTACTTC.

CDR3 in DNA: TGTGCCAGCAGCCCGAAAGCCGGGGTCCCTTATACCCAGTACTTC. Translated, it gives CASSPKAGVPYTQYF. The rearrangement links TRBV7-3 to TRBJ2-5, with D perhaps matching TRBD2 (5 bases). Between the trimmed V and J ends, which lost 5 bases and 8 bases, there was a span of 21 bases. This CDR3 is 15 amino acids long. Germline CDR1 SGHTA, CDR2 FQGTGA.

The rearrangement uses TRBV6-5 and TRBJ2-5; tentative D call: TRBD1 (6 bases). This CDR3 comprises 15 residues. Per the germline V gene, CDR1 is MNHEY and CDR2 is SVGAGI. The ends were cut back, 6 bases at V and 1 base at J, with 15 bases in the middle. CDR3 bases: TGTGCCAGCAGGCCCGTTTTGGGGGCCCAAGAGACCCAGTACTTC. Protein product: CASRPVLGAQETQYF.

The chain couples TRBV15 to TRBJ2-5; 7 positions agree with TRBD2. The CDR3 length is 16 residues. Germline V gives CDR1 LNHNV, CDR2 YYDKDF (reference sequence). Germline trimming cut 2 bases from V and 4 bases from J; bases unmatched to any gene: 10. CDR3 sequence (DNA): TGTGCCACCAGCAGATCCGGGACTATCGGGGGAGAGACCCAGTACTTC. This translates into CATSRSGTIGGETQYF. Supplemented by reference TRBV15 and TRBJ2-5, the full variable domain reads DAMVIQNPRYQVTQFGKPVTLSCSQTLNHNVMYWYQQKSSQAPKLLFHYYDKDFNNEADTPDNFQSRRPNTSFCFLDIRSPGLGDTAMYLCATSRSGTIGGETQYFGPGTRLLVL.

V and J are TRBV30 and TRBJ2-6; 8 nucleotides match TRBD1. The J segment lost 4 bases and the V segment lost 2 bases, leaving 7 bases of the junction unmatched. Germline lookup yields CDR1 GTSNPN and CDR2 SVGIG (reference sequence). This CDR3 contains 16 residues. CDR3 sequence: CAWSKQGAAGANVLTF. CDR3 bases: TGTGCCTGGAGTAAGCAGGGGGCTGCGGGGGCCAACGTCCTGACTTTC.

There are a few counts of this clone. J is TRBJ2-7 and V is TRBV11-2, with 10 bases fitting TRBD2. The V and J ends lost 5 bases and 1 base, in that order; junction bases with no gene match: 17. This CDR3 is built from 19 residues. Germline CDR1 and CDR2: SGHAT and FQNNGV. The CDR3 nucleotides read TGTGCCAGCAGCCTCCGACCGGAGGGAGCGGGAGGGGTATCCTACGAGCAGTACTTC. Translation: CASSLRPEGAGGVSYEQYF.

The chain uses TRBV21-1 and TRBJ2-3; the listed D gene, TRBD2, was not tested against the DNA. TRBV21-1 is a pseudogene. This CDR3 is built from 17 residues. This chain's CDR3 is CASSKVASGRAKDTQYF. In DNA form, the CDR3 reads TGTGCCAGCAGCAAAGTTGCTAGCGGGAGGGCCAAAGATACGCAGTATTTT.

This clone was detected once. The CDR3: CASSPGQLTSDTQYF. DNA of the CDR3: TGCGCCAGCAGCCCCGGACAGCTCACCTCTGATACGCAGTATTTT. This chain joins TRBV5-1 and TRBJ2-3, with D perhaps matching TRBD1 (6 bases). With 4 bases removed from V and 6 bases from J, the gap between germline ends came to 18 bases. The CDR3 totals 15 residues. CDR1 and CDR2 (germline): SGHRS, YFSETQ.

The chain has TRBV5-1 and TRBJ2-7; D might be TRBD1 (6 bases). The CDR3 contains 15 residues. Trimming removed 2 bases at V and 2 bases at J, with 14 bases between. Germline CDR1 is SGHRS and CDR2 is YFSETQ. The CDR3 coding sequence is TGCGCCAGCAGCTTTCACAGGGTCGAAGCCTACGAGCAGTACTTC. It yields the protein CASSFHRVEAYEQYF.

The V and J genes are TRBV5-1 and TRBJ2-2; 9 bases align to TRBD2. The CDR3 covers 16 residues. Trimming at V came to 4 bases and at J to 2 bases, leaving 6 bases not matched to a gene. The germline V gene has CDR1 SGHRS and CDR2 YFSETQ. In nucleotides, the CDR3 is TGCGCCAGCAGCAGCACTAGCGGGCTAAACACCGGGGAGCTGTTTTTT. Protein sequence: CASSSTSGLNTGELFF.

This clone was seen a single time. The rearrangement joins TRBV19 to TRBJ1-2, with 9 positions matching TRBD1. The CDR3 runs 14 residues. From germline, CDR1 is LNHDA and CDR2 SQIVND (reference sequence). V shed 3 bases and J 3 bases; nucleotides not matched to a gene: 2. The CDR3 sequence is CASSIRTGDYGYTF. The CDR3 nucleotides read TGTGCCAGTAGTATCAGGACAGGGGACTATGGCTACACCTTC. The variable domain in full, with the rest retrieved from reference TRBV19 and TRBJ1-2, is DGGITQSPKYLFRKEGQNVTLSCEQNLNHDAMYWYRQDPGQGLRLIYYSQIVNDFQKGDIAEGYSVSREKKESFPLTVTSAQKNPTAFYLCASSIRTGDYGYTFGSGTRLTVV.

This clone has just one count. The CDR3 region is CASSPAQDSRLFF. The DNA of the CDR3 is TGTGCCAGCAGTCCTGCCCAAGACAGTAGATTGTTTTTT. This chain links TRBV7-2 with TRBJ1-4, with a tentative D call TRBD1 (5 bases). V was shortened by 6 bases and J by 15 bases, with 20 bases between the two germline ends. CDR1 and CDR2 (germline): SGHTA, FQGNSA. The CDR3 consists of 13 residues.